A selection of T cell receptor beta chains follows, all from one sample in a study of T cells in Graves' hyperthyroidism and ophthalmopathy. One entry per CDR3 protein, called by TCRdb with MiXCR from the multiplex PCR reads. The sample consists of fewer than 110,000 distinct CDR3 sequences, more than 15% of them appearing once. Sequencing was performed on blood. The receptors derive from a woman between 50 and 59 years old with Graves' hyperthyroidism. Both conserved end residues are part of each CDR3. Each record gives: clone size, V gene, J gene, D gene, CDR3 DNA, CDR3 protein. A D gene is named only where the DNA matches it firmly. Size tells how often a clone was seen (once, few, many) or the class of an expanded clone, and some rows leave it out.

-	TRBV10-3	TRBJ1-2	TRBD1	TGTGCCATCAGTGACTCGACAGGGAATGGCTACACCTTC	CAISDSTGNGYTF
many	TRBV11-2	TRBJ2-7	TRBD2	TGTGCCAGCAGCTTATCTCGCGGGAGTTGGTACGAGCAGTACTTC	CASSLSRGSWYEQYF
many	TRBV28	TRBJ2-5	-	TGTGCCAGCAGTTGGGAGCGAGAGACCCAGTACTTC	CASSWERETQYF
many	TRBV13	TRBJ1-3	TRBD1	TGTGCCAGCAGCTTAGCAGAGACAGGGGACTTCTCTGGAAACACCATATATTTT	CASSLAETGDFSGNTIYF
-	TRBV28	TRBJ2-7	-	TGTGCCAGCACCCTAGGGGGGACCTACGAGCAGTACTTC	CASTLGGTYEQYF
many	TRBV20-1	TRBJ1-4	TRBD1	TGCAGTGCTAGAGCGGACAGGTTTAATGAAAAACTGTTTTTT	CSARADRFNEKLFF
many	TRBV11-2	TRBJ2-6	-	TGTGCCAGCAGCTTAGTTCCGTACTTCTCTGGGGCCAACGTCCTGACTTTC	CASSLVPYFSGANVLTF
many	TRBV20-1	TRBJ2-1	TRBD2	TGCAGTGCTAGGGGGACTAGCGGGGGAAATGAGCAGTTCTTC	CSARGTSGGNEQFF
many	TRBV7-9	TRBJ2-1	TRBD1	TGTGCCAGCAGTTCGGGGGACAGGGTGATCAATGAGCAGTTCTTC	CASSSGDRVINEQFF
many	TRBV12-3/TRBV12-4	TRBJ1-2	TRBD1	TGTGCCAGCAGGTCAACGGACAGGGGACTTAACTATGGCTACACCTTC	CASRSTDRGLNYGYTF
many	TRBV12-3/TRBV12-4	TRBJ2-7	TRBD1	TGTGCCAGCAGGAGAGGGACAGGGGGTGTCGAGCAGTACTTC	CASRRGTGGVEQYF
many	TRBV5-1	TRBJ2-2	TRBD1	TGCGCCAGCAGCGTAGGACAGGGTGGCACCGGGGAGCTGTTTTTT	CASSVGQGGTGELFF
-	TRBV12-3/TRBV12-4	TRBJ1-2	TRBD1	TGTGCCAGCTCACCAGGGGGCAAGTATGGCTACACCTTC	CASSPGGKYGYTF
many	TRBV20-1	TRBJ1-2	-	TGCAGTGCTAGCGAAACAGGGAGGATAGGCTACACCTTC	CSASETGRIGYTF
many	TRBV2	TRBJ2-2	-	TGTGCCAGCAGTGAGACGTCCCTAGGGAGCACCGGGGAGCTGTTTTTT	CASSETSLGSTGELFF
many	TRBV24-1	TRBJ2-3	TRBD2	TGTGCCACCAGTGACTCCAGCGGGAGGGCCCCGGATACGCAGTATTTT	CATSDSSGRAPDTQYF
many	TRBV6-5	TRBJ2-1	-	TGTGCCAGCAGTTACTCGCGGTCTAATGAGCAGTTCTTC	CASSYSRSNEQFF
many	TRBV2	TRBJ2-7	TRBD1	TGTGCCAGCAGGACCGGGACAGGGGGCTACGAGCAGTACTTC	CASRTGTGGYEQYF
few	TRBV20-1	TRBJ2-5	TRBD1	TGCAGTGCTTTCCGGGACAGCCAAGAGACCCAGTACTTC	CSAFRDSQETQYF
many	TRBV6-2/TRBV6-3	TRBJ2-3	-	TGTGCCAGCAGTTACCTTTCGCAGTCACAAGATACGCAGTATTTT	CASSYLSQSQDTQYF
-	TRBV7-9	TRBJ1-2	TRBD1	TGTGCCAGCAGCTTCCAGGGGGCCGGGGGCTACACCTTC	CASSFQGAGGYTF
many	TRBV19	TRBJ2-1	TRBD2	TGTGCCAGTAGTCACTCGACCCCACGGGCTAGCGGGAGGGTGGTCAATGAGCAGTTCTTC	CASSHSTPRASGRVVNEQFF
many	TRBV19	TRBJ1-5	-	TGTGCCAGTAGTATCATCTCGGGCCAGCCCAATCAGCCCCAGCATTTT	CASSIISGQPNQPQHF
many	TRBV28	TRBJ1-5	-	TGTGCCAGCAGCACCTCAGGGAACAATCAGCCCCAGCATTTT	CASSTSGNNQPQHF
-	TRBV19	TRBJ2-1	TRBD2	TGTGCCAGTAGTATAGGTGCAGCTAGCGGCTACAATGAGCAGTTCTTC	CASSIGAASGYNEQFF
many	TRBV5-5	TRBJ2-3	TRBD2	TGTGCCAGCAGCTTGGTACTAGCGGGCACATATACGCAGTATTTT	CASSLVLAGTYTQYF
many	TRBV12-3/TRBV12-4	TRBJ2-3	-	TGTGCCAGCCAGTTAGATACGCAGTATTTT	CASQLDTQYF
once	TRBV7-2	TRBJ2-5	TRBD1	TGTGCCAGCAGCCCGAGGACAGGGGGGGGGACCCAGTACTTC	CASSPRTGGGTQYF